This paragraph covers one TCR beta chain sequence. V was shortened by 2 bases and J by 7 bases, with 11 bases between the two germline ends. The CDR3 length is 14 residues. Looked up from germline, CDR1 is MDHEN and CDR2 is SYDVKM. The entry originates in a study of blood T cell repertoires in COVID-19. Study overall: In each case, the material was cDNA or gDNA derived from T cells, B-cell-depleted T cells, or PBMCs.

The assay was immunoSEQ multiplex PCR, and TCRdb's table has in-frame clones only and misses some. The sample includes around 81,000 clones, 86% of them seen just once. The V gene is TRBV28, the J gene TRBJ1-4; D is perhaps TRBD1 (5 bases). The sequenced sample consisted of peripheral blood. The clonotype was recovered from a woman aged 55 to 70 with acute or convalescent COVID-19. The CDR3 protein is CASSLRGTGEKLFF. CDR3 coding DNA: TGTGCCAGCAGTTTACGGGGGACTGGTGAAAAACTGTTTTTT.